The T cell receptor beta chain under discussion was sequenced for a study of T-cell reconstitution after alpha-beta-depleted transplantation in children (dated by TCRdb to about 2016). Study-wide context: Using TCR repertoire profiling, the study followed T-cell immune reconstitution in a quantitative way in children after TCRalphabeta/CD19-depleted allogeneic hematopoietic cell transplantation.

Library generation was performed with PCR. The data were produced on an Illumina HiSeq 2500. TCR libraries were prepared with molecular barcoding, using unique molecular identifiers to normalize TCRbeta repertoire quantification. Clones were called with MiXCR by TCRdb after fastp trimmed the public reads at Q25, and only in-frame beta chains were retained. One record per CDR3 amino acid sequence lists the most common genes and DNA. Within this sample are approximately 630,000 distinct CDR3 sequences, with about an eighth of them counted one time only. Together, the top ten hold approximately 0.8% of the sample. What the authors observed across the whole study: In some patients, high TCRbeta diversity at day 60 was attributed to recipient T cells and intrathymic progenitors that had survived conditioning. About two months after transplant, the apparently early recovery of alphabetaT-cell counts reportedly depended on just several hundred clones that had expanded rapidly and came from non-depleted graft cells. Hyperexpanded clone frequencies declined over subsequent months; after one year, T-cell counts and TCRbeta diversity were mostly attributed to newly produced T cells.

In light of the paper, this sample's treatment or condition label describes: allogeneic hematopoietic cell transplantation with graft depleted of TCRalphabeta T cells and CD19 B cells. The children who served as transplant recipients had been given grafts of TCRalphabeta/CD19-depleted allogeneic hematopoietic cells. V loses 7 bases, J loses 1 base, and the germline ends lie 17 bases apart. Reading from cysteine to phenylalanine, the CDR3 counts 16 amino acids. Only the CDR3 part of the read is kept: 48 bases, read in frame from the first base. In the germline V gene, CDR1 corresponds to SGHVS and CDR2 to FQNEAQ. This clonotype was found many times. The antigen it binds to is not known. It has no much larger one-base neighbor in the sample; base qualities were not kept.

This TCR came from a girl aged 2 to 9 with congenital amegakaryocytic thrombocytopenia, due to receive a stem cell transplant. The material sequenced was PBMCs, taken before TCRalphabeta/CD19-depleted stem cell transplant. The rearrangement joined TRBV7-8 to TRBJ2-1; TRBD2 might be the D gene, on 6 matching bases. The sequenced DNA: TGTGCCAGCATCTCTCGGCGGGATCTTTCCTACAATGAGCAGTTCTTC. Its translation reads: CASISRRDLSYNEQFF.